The clone carrying this TCR beta chain was found once. Its matching antigen is unknown. These data come from a study of PD-1 blockade in classical Hodgkin lymphoma. Study information: Patients received nivolumab 3 mg/kg intravenously every 2 weeks. Findings of the study overall: Diminished baseline TCR diversity has been reported in newly diagnosed patients relative to healthy donors. Differences between repertoires have undefined causes, possibly disease activity or prior therapy.

Germline CDR1 and CDR2: LNHDA and SQIVND (reference sequence). CDR3 length equals 13 residues. Unmatched junction bases numbered 9, after V lost 5 bases and J lost 10 bases. Using immunoSEQ multiplex PCR, the repertoire was profiled, and TCRdb retains in-frame clones only, with some absent. The table shows around 36,000 clones, with 87% occurring only once. Relapse was seen in all patients after autologous stem cell transplantation, and brentuximab vedotin exposure was variable. The best responses consisted of complete response, partial response or progressive disease. This sequence was found in a human donor with classical Hodgkin lymphoma. This rearrangement joins TRBV19 to TRBJ1-1; the match to TRBD1 covers 8 bases. This sample comprised peripheral blood mononuclear cells (PBMCs), obtained at baseline. CDR3 sequence: CASSSRTGHGAFF. The DNA for the CDR3 is TGTGCCAGTAGTTCACGGACAGGGCATGGAGCTTTCTTT.